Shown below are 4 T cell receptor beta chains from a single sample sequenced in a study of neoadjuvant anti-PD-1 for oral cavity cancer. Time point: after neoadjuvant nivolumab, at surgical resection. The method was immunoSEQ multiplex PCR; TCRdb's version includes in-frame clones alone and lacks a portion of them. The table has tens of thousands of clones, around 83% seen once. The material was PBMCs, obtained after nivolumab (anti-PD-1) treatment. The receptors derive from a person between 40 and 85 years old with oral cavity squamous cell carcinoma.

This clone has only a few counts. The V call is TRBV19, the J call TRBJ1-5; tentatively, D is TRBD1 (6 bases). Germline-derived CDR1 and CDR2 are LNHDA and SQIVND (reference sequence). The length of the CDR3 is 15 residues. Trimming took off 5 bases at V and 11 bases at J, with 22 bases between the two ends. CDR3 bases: TGTGCCAGTAGTGCCCAATCAGGGGTGGATGGGGCCCAGCATTTT. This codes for CASSAQSGVDGAQHF.

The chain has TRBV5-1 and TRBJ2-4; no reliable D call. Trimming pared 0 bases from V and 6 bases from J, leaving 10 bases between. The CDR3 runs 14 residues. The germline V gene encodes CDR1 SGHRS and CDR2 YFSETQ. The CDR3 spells CASSLDGNTNIQYF. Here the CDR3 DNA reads TGCGCCAGCAGCTTGGATGGCAACACAAACATTCAGTACTTC. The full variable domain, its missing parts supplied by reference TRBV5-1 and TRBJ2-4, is KAGVTQTPRYLIKTRGQQVTLSCSPISGHRSVSWYQQTPGQGLQFLFEYFSETQRNKGNFPGRFSGRQFSNSRSEMNVSTLELGDSALYLCASSLDGNTNIQYFGAGTRLSVL.

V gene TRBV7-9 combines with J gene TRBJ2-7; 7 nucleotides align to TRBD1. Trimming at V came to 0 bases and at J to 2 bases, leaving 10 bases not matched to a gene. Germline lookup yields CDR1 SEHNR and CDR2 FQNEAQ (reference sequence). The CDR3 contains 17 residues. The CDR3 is CASSLAEGQNRPYEQYF. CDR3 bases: TGTGCCAGCAGCTTAGCCGAGGGACAGAACCGACCCTACGAGCAGTACTTC. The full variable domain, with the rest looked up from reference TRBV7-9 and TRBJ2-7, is DTGVSQNPRHKITKRGQNVTFRCDPISEHNRLYWYRQTLGQGPEFLTYFQNEAQLEKSRLLSDRFSAERPKGSFSTLEIQRTEQGDSAMYLCASSLAEGQNRPYEQYFGPGTRLTVT.

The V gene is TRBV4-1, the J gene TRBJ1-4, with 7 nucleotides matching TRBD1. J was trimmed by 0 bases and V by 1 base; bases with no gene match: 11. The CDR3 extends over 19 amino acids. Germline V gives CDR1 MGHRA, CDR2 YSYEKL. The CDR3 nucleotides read TGCGCCAGCAGCCAAGTGGGGACAGTGCAACCCACAACTAATGAAAAACTGTTTTTT. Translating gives CASSQVGTVQPTTNEKLFF.